Presented here are 30 T cell receptor beta chains from one specimen sequenced in a study of OX40 agonist ivuxolimab in advanced cancers. Assay used: immunoSEQ multiplex PCR; TCRdb lists only in-frame clones, some missing. The sample records 50,000 or so clones, 75% to 85% being singletons. The input for sequencing was CD4+ or CD8+ T cells sorted from blood, taken in a trial of the OX40 agonist ivuxolimab. The source of these receptors is an adult with an advanced solid tumor such as melanoma, head and neck, liver or kidney cancer.

This clone was detected only once. The chain is built from TRBV9 and TRBJ2-3; D is possibly TRBD1 (5 bases). The V end lost 2 bases, the J end lost 5 bases, and 12 bases lay between the germline ends. This CDR3 region has 14 residues. CDR1 is SGDLS, CDR2 YYNGEE, per germline. CDR3 DNA: TGTGCCAGCAGCGTGCGGAAAGGGGTAGATACGCAGTATTTT. Translated, it gives CASSVRKGVDTQYF.

This rearrangement joins TRBV7-2 to TRBJ2-7, with D tentatively TRBD1 or TRBD2 (6 bases each). Germline V gene data show CDR1 as SGHTA and CDR2 as FQGNSA. The CDR3 has 15 residues. Trimming shortened V by 0 bases and J by 6 bases, and 15 bases separated the two germline ends. This CDR3 is CASSLAQGRWGEQYF. CDR3 coding DNA: TGTGCCAGCAGCTTAGCTCAGGGGAGGTGGGGCGAGCAGTACTTC.

This clone was detected once. The CDR3: CASSSHGTGVGYTF. In DNA form, the CDR3 reads TGTGCCAGCAGTTCCCACGGGACAGGGGTTGGCTACACCTTC. This chain connects TRBV28 to TRBJ1-2; 10 bases line up with TRBD1. The ends lost 4 bases at V and 7 bases at J; junction bases unmatched: 6. CDR3 size: 14 residues. Germline values: CDR1 MDHEN, CDR2 SYDVKM.

This clone was detected only a few times. CDR3 in amino acids: CASGTGPETQYF. DNA of the CDR3: TGTGCCAGTGGGACAGGGCCAGAGACCCAGTACTTC. This chain uses TRBV19 with TRBJ2-5, with 9 positions matching TRBD1. The CDR3 totals 12 residues. CDR1 is LNHDA and CDR2 is SQIVND in the germline V gene (reference sequence). V dropped 8 bases and J dropped 4; count of bases not matched to a gene: 2.

The chain uses TRBV7-3 and TRBJ1-5; tentatively, D is TRBD1 (6 bases). The CDR3 sequence is 15 residues long. V was trimmed by 5 bases and J by 5 bases, leaving 16 bases between them. The germline V gene encodes CDR1 SGHTA and CDR2 FQGTGA. The CDR3 DNA is TGTGCCAGCAGCCCGGGACAAATCTACCATCAGCCCCAGCATTTT. Protein: CASSPGQIYHQPQHF. The entire variable domain, with the rest obtained from reference TRBV7-3 and TRBJ1-5, is as follows: GAGVSQTPSNKVTEKGKYVELRCDPISGHTALYWYRQSLGQGPEFLIYFQGTGAADDSGLPNDRFFAVRPEGSVSTLKIQRTERGDSAVYLCASSPGQIYHQPQHFGDGTRLSIL.

The V gene is TRBV15, the J gene TRBJ2-7; D perhaps matches TRBD1 (6 bases). V was clipped by 4 bases and J by 1 base, with 14 bases between them. The CDR3 is 15 amino acids. From germline, CDR1 is LNHNV and CDR2 YYDKDF (reference sequence). CDR3 nucleotides: TGTGCCACCAGCACCGGCCGGACAGATTCCTACGAGCAGTACTTC. Translated: CATSTGRTDSYEQYF.

This rearrangement joins TRBV5-1 to TRBJ2-1; TRBD2 matches at 11 bases. With V trimmed by 4 bases and J by 1 base, 7 bases remained unmatched. This CDR3 contains 17 residues. Germline CDR1 SGHRS, CDR2 YFSETQ. The CDR3 region has the DNA TGCGCCAGCAGCCCCTTTGCTAGCGGGGGGTCCTACAATGAGCAGTTCTTC. Protein product: CASSPFASGGSYNEQFF.

The gene calls are TRBV30 and TRBJ1-5; 9 bases fit TRBD1. This CDR3 has 16 amino acids. Trimming cost V 2 bases and J 0 bases; bases outside gene matches: 5. Germline CDR1 GTSNPN, CDR2 SVGIG (reference sequence). The CDR3 DNA is TGTGCCTGGAGTCCCGGGACAGGGACTAGCAATCAGCCCCAGCATTTT. It encodes CAWSPGTGTSNQPQHF.

The CDR3 DNA reads as TGTGCCAGCTCACCCCCCCAATCCCTGAAGGAGCTGTTTTTT. Translation: CASSPPQSLKELFF. The rearrangement uses TRBV18 and TRBJ2-2; D not certain. The CDR3 is 14 residues long. Germline CDR1 and CDR2: KGHSH and LQKENI. Trimming shortened V by 3 bases and J by 10 bases, and 15 bases separated the two germline ends.

The count of this clone is one. The chain employs TRBV28 and TRBJ1-3; no clear D gene. Trimming removed 11 bases from V and 1 base from J, with 15 bases in between. The CDR3 runs to 14 residues. Germline V gene lookup returns CDR1 MDHEN and CDR2 SYDVKM. CDR3 sequence: CAVRASGSGNTIYF. DNA of the CDR3: TGTGCCGTCCGGGCCTCGGGGTCTGGAAACACCATATATTTT.

Worth noting for this clone: A junction end diverges from the germline sequence, so it may reflect a read error. The chain recombines TRBV7-7 with TRBJ2-1; D is undetermined. In germline, CDR1 is SSHAT, CDR2 FNYEAQ (reference sequence). The CDR3 runs to 13 residues. As DNA, the CDR3 is TGTGCTAGCAGCTTAGTGTCCGACAATGAGCAGTTCTTC. It encodes CASSLVSDNEQFF.

This clone was detected once. The chain carries TRBV11-2 and TRBJ2-3; D perhaps matches TRBD2 (5 bases). V lost 2 bases and J 0 bases, leaving 12 bases between the germline ends. Germline lookup yields CDR1 SGHAT and CDR2 FQNNGV. This CDR3 spans 16 amino acids. The CDR3 protein is CASSLLSALSTDTQYF. Here the CDR3 DNA reads TGTGCCAGCAGCTTACTTAGCGCTCTTAGCACAGATACGCAGTATTTT. Full variable domain (remainder filled in from reference TRBV11-2 and TRBJ2-3): EAGVAQSPRYKIIEKRQSVAFWCNPISGHATLYWYQQILGQGPKLLIQFQNNGVVDDSQLPKDRFSAERLKGVDSTLKIQPAKLEDSAVYLCASSLLSALSTDTQYFGPGTRLTVL.

Only one count was recorded for this clone. V and J are TRBV5-1 and TRBJ2-3; D tentatively reads TRBD1 or TRBD2 (5 bases each). V lost 5 bases to trimming and J lost 3 bases, with 16 bases between them. CDR1 and CDR2 (germline): SGHRS, YFSETQ. This CDR3 region has 15 residues. CDR3 bases: TGCGCCAGCAGTGGGGGTATAGGGGTTACAGATACGCAGTATTTT. As protein: CASSGGIGVTDTQYF.

J is TRBJ1-2 and V is TRBV27; no firm D call. CDR1 is MNHEY and CDR2 is SMNVEV in the germline V gene (reference sequence). This CDR3 comprises 12 residues. The germline V and J ends were trimmed by 3 bases and 10 bases, with 12 bases remaining between them. The chain's CDR3 is CASSFRGTDYTF. CDR3 nucleotides: TGTGCCAGCAGTTTCCGTGGAACCGACTACACCTTC.

The chain carries TRBV5-1 and TRBJ2-1; possible D gene TRBD2, 6 bases. With 0 bases removed from V and 2 bases from J, the gap between germline ends came to 9 bases. The CDR3 loop spans 15 amino acids. Germline-derived CDR1 and CDR2 are SGHRS and YFSETQ. CDR3 nucleotides: TGCGCCAGCAGCTTGGGACTAGTTGCCTACAATGAGCAGTTCTTC. Amino acid sequence: CASSLGLVAYNEQFF. Complete variable domain (other parts from reference TRBV5-1 and TRBJ2-1): KAGVTQTPRYLIKTRGQQVTLSCSPISGHRSVSWYQQTPGQGLQFLFEYFSETQRNKGNFPGRFSGRQFSNSRSEMNVSTLELGDSALYLCASSLGLVAYNEQFFGPGTRLTVL.

J is TRBJ2-3 and V is TRBV5-1; TRBD1 is a possible D gene (5 bases). This CDR3 is 16 amino acids long. V was trimmed by 0 bases and J by 6 bases, leaving 17 bases between them. CDR1 is SGHRS, CDR2 YFSETQ, per germline. The CDR3 protein is CASSLGGSGLQDTQYF. As DNA, the CDR3 is TGCGCCAGCAGCTTGGGGGGCTCAGGCCTTCAGGATACGCAGTATTTT.

The chain employs TRBV7-2 and TRBJ2-7, with no clear D. The CDR3 has 13 amino acids. Germline loops: CDR1 SGHTA, CDR2 FQGNSA. The V and J ends lost 0 bases and 6 bases respectively, with 9 bases between them. CDR3 in DNA: TGTGCCAGCAGCTTAGCCAGCCTACGCGAGCAGTACTTC. Its translation is CASSLASLREQYF. The entire variable domain, with the rest obtained from reference TRBV7-2 and TRBJ2-7, is as follows: GAGVSQSPSNKVTEKGKDVELRCDPISGHTALYWYRQSLGQGLEFLIYFQGNSAPDKSGLPSDRFSAERTGGSVSTLTIQRTQQEDSAVYLCASSLASLREQYFGPGTRLTVT.

The CDR3 region is CATSRVAVNTEAFF. In DNA form, the CDR3 reads TGTGCCACCAGCAGAGTGGCGGTGAACACTGAAGCTTTCTTT. The chain joins TRBV15 to TRBJ1-1; D is undetermined. Germline V gene lookup returns CDR1 LNHNV and CDR2 YYDKDF (reference sequence). The CDR3 has 14 residues. V was pared by 1 base and J by 0 bases, with 6 bases between.

The rearrangement joins TRBV19 to TRBJ2-3, with D hard to call. V lost 5 bases and J lost 1, with 7 bases in between. The germline CDR1 and CDR2 sequences are LNHDA and SQIVND (reference sequence). The CDR3 extends over 13 amino acids. The CDR3 protein is CASSATGTDTQYF. CDR3 in DNA: TGTGCCAGTAGTGCCACAGGCACAGATACGCAGTATTTT.

The V call is TRBV11-3, the J call TRBJ2-1, with 11 bases that match TRBD1. This CDR3 comprises 15 residues. The germline CDR1 and CDR2 sequences are SGHNT and YENEEA. V lost 5 bases to trimming and J lost 7 bases; unmatched junction nucleotides: 7. The DNA of the CDR3 is TGTGCCAGCAGCACCAGGACAGGGGGCCTTAATGAGCAGTTCTTC. This encodes CASSTRTGGLNEQFF.

The chain combines TRBV15 with TRBJ2-5; the D is unclear. Trimming shortened V by 0 bases and J by 5 bases, and 7 bases separated the two germline ends. CDR1 and CDR2 (germline): LNHNV, YYDKDF (reference sequence). The CDR3 has 13 amino acids. The CDR3 spells CATSRDTEETQYF. The CDR3 bases are TGTGCCACCAGCAGAGATACGGAGGAGACCCAGTACTTC.

The chain employs TRBV6-1 and TRBJ2-1; TRBD1 aligns across 7 bases. Losses at the gene ends were 6 bases for V and 9 bases for J; bases not matched to a gene: 11. The CDR3 sequence is 14 residues long. Germline V gene sequence: CDR1 MNHNS, CDR2 SASEGT. CDR3 DNA: TGTGCCAGCAGAGAGACAGGGCCGGTTGGTGAGCAGTTCTTC. Its translation is CASRETGPVGEQFF.

The V and J genes are TRBV18 and TRBJ2-3, with D uncertain. Germline V CDR1 and CDR2: KGHSH, LQKENI. Trimming stripped 3 bases from V and 2 bases from J, with 3 bases between. The CDR3 runs 12 residues. The CDR3 bases are TGTGCCAGCTCACCTTACACAGATACGCAGTATTTT. Its protein is CASSPYTDTQYF.

This clone is medium-sized by share. The V gene is TRBV5-6, the J gene TRBJ2-7, with 9 bases that match TRBD1. The CDR3 totals 14 residues. The V and J ends lost 4 bases and 4 bases, in that order; junction bases with no gene match: 6. Germline V gives CDR1 SGHDT, CDR2 YYEEEE. CDR3 region: CASSGTGTLYEQYF. In DNA, the CDR3 is TGTGCCAGCAGCGGGACAGGGACCCTTTACGAGCAGTACTTC.

This clone was counted a single time. The chain has TRBV2 and TRBJ1-2, with TRBD1 matching over 7 bases. The V gene's germline CDR1 is SNHLY and CDR2 FYNNEI. The length of the CDR3 is 15 residues. V shed 5 bases, J shed 8 bases, and the junction held 14 bases outside the gene matches. The CDR3 reads CASSFSPDRPRGYTF. Written as DNA, the CDR3 is TGTGCCAGCAGTTTCTCCCCGGACAGGCCGAGGGGCTACACCTTC.

The gene calls are TRBV10-3 and TRBJ2-5; 9 bases map to TRBD2. Losses at the gene ends were 2 bases for V and 2 bases for J; bases not matched to a gene: 0. The CDR3 extends over 14 amino acids. CDR1 and CDR2 (germline): ENHRY, SYGVKD. This chain's CDR3 is CAISETSGQETQYF. The CDR3 DNA reads as TGTGCCATCAGTGAGACTAGCGGGCAAGAGACCCAGTACTTC.

This sequence joins TRBV28 and TRBJ1-1, with 7 bases identical to TRBD1. The germline gives CDR1 MDHEN, CDR2 SYDVKM. The CDR3 totals 14 residues. V dropped 2 bases and J dropped 1; count of bases not matched to a gene: 1. The CDR3 protein is CASSLGTANTEAFF. The CDR3 coding sequence is TGTGCCAGCAGTTTAGGGACAGCGAACACTGAAGCTTTCTTT.

V usage is TRBV5-3 and J usage is TRBJ1-2; D is perhaps TRBD1 (6 bases). TRBV5-3 belongs to the ORF category, with a function that is uncertain. The V end lost 2 bases, the J end lost 2 bases, and 13 bases lay between the germline ends. The CDR3 length is 15 residues. The CDR3 is CARSLHRVNNYGYTF. DNA for the CDR3: TGTGCCAGAAGCTTACACAGGGTGAACAACTATGGCTACACCTTC.

The V call is TRBV5-5, the J call TRBJ2-1, with 14 bases fitting TRBD2. V lost 4 bases, J lost 4 bases, and 7 bases stayed unmatched. Germline V lookup: CDR1 SGHKS, CDR2 YYEKEE (reference sequence). The CDR3 length is 17 residues. CDR3 in amino acids: CASSGRTSGGSYNEQFF. DNA for the CDR3: TGTGCCAGCAGCGGACGGACTAGCGGGGGGAGTTACAATGAGCAGTTCTTC.

The chain links TRBV18 to TRBJ2-7, with D unresolved. Germline loops: CDR1 KGHSH, CDR2 LQKENI. The CDR3 totals 17 residues. The ends were cut back, 3 bases at V and 6 bases at J, with 24 bases in the middle. The chain's CDR3 is CASSPTGALLGMSEQYF. The CDR3 DNA follows: TGTGCCAGCTCACCCACGGGTGCCCTGTTGGGGATGAGCGAGCAGTACTTC.